What follows are 6 T cell receptor beta chains derived from one specimen sequenced in a study of blood T cell repertoires in COVID-19. Sequencing was performed with immunoSEQ multiplex PCR; in TCRdb, only in-frame clones are kept and a portion is missing. The table records 220,000 or so clones, roughly four fifths of them present only once. Sequenced: peripheral blood. The receptor source for this set is a woman aged 80 or older with COVID-19, enrolled during active disease.

The V gene is TRBV29-1, the J gene TRBJ1-1; D not resolved. The CDR3 loop spans 12 amino acids. Trimming removed 4 bases from V and 0 bases from J, with 6 bases in between. Per the germline V gene, CDR1 is SQVTM and CDR2 is ANQGSEA. CDR3 region: CSVGVVNTEAFF. CDR3 nucleotide sequence: TGCAGCGTTGGAGTGGTGAACACTGAAGCTTTCTTT.

The rearrangement uses TRBV28 and TRBJ2-3; D is possibly TRBD2 (6 bases). This CDR3 region has 16 residues. V was cut by 5 bases and J by 2 bases, with 17 bases left in between. Germline V gene sequence: CDR1 MDHEN, CDR2 SYDVKM. CDR3 coding DNA: TGTGCCAGCAGTGCGGGGTTAGGGGAGAACACAGATACGCAGTATTTT. The encoded protein is CASSAGLGENTDTQYF.

This clone appeared a few times. The chain's CDR3 is CASSLASGVGYGYTF. The DNA of the CDR3 is TGTGCCAGCAGCTTGGCGTCCGGGGTGGGCTATGGCTACACCTTC. This chain links TRBV5-4 with TRBJ1-2; D is undetermined. Germline V gives CDR1 SGHNT, CDR2 YYREEE (reference sequence). The CDR3 is made up of 15 amino acids. Trimming took 0 bases from V and 4 from J, leaving 13 bases between them. The whole variable domain, filled in from reference TRBV5-4 and TRBJ1-2, reads ETGVTQSPTHLIKTRGQQVTLRCSSQSGHNTVSWYQQALGQGPQFIFQYYREEENGRGNFPPRFSGLQFPNYSSELNVNALELDDSALYLCASSLASGVGYGYTFGSGTRLTVV.

The chain joins TRBV5-1 to TRBJ2-3; 9 bases are a match to TRBD1. CDR1 is SGHRS and CDR2 is YFSETQ in the germline V gene. CDR3 length: 16 amino acids. V dropped 0 bases and J dropped 1; count of bases not matched to a gene: 3. The CDR3 sequence is CASSLGRTGGTDTQYF. CDR3 sequence (DNA): TGCGCCAGCAGCTTGGGTCGGACAGGGGGCACAGATACGCAGTATTTT.

This chain uses TRBV6-5 with TRBJ2-7, with 8 bases identical to TRBD2. V was clipped by 5 bases and J by 2 bases; unmatched bases: 5. The CDR3 is 14 residues long. CDR1 and CDR2 from the germline V gene are MNHEY and SVGAGI. The CDR3 protein is CASSKIAGPYEQYF. The CDR3 DNA follows: TGTGCCAGCAGTAAAATAGCGGGACCCTACGAGCAGTACTTC.

This rearrangement joins TRBV3-1 (or the pseudogene TRBV3-2) to TRBJ2-7, with 8 bases matching TRBD1. The germline V gene has CDR1 LGHDT and CDR2 YNNKEL (reference sequence). This CDR3 has 14 amino acids. J lost 4 bases, V lost 5 bases, and 7 bases had no gene match. The CDR3, as DNA: TGTGCCAGCAGCATCGGGACAGGTCCTTACGAGCAGTACTTC. Translated: CASSIGTGPYEQYF.